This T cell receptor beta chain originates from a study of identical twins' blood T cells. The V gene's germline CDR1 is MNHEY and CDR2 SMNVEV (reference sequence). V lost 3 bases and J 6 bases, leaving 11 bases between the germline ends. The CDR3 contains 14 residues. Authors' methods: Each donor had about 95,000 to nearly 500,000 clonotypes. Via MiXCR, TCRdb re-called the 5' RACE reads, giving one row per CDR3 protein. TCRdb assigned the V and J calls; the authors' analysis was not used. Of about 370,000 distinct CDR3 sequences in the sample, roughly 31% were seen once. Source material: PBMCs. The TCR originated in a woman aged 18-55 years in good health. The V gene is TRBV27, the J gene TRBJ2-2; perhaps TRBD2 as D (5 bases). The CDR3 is CASSFQRSAGELFF. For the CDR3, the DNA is TGTGCCAGCAGTTTCCAGCGGTCCGCCGGGGAGCTGTTTTTT.